This T cell receptor beta chain was captured by sequencing in a study of human T cells and chemical hapten exposure. This clonotype was recorded a few times. Regarding time point: pre-sensitization, week 0. Treatment of the sample: therapeutic diphenylcyclopropenone sensitization with weekly scalp DPC. Sequencing started from total RNA isolated from unfractionated whole blood. TCRdb reprocessed the RACE reads via MiXCR and lists one record per CDR3 protein. The top ten hold roughly 2% of the sample, which has roughly 38,000 distinct CDR3 sequences, 12% seen once. CDR1 is MGHDK and CDR2 is SYGVNS in the germline V gene. This CDR3 is built from 15 residues. V lost 6 bases and J 1 base, leaving 12 bases between the germline ends.

The specimen comprised whole blood, sampled in connection with sensitization to the hapten diphenylcyclopropenone (DPC). The clonotype was recovered from a woman aged 35 to 49 with alopecia areata. Some clones in this sample may be carry-over from other donors' samples. The chain has TRBV25-1 and TRBJ2-2; unclear D gene. Here the CDR3 DNA reads TGTGCCAGCAGCCGAGGTGGGCTGAACACCGGGGAGCTGTTTTTT. Its protein product is CASSRGGLNTGELFF. Together with reference TRBV25-1 and TRBJ2-2, the CDR3 gives the full variable domain: EADIYQTPRYLVIGTGKKITLECSQTMGHDKMYWYQQDPGMELHLIHYSYGVNSTEKGDLSSESTVSRIRTEHFPLTLESARPSHTSQYLCASSRGGLNTGELFFGEGSRLTVL.